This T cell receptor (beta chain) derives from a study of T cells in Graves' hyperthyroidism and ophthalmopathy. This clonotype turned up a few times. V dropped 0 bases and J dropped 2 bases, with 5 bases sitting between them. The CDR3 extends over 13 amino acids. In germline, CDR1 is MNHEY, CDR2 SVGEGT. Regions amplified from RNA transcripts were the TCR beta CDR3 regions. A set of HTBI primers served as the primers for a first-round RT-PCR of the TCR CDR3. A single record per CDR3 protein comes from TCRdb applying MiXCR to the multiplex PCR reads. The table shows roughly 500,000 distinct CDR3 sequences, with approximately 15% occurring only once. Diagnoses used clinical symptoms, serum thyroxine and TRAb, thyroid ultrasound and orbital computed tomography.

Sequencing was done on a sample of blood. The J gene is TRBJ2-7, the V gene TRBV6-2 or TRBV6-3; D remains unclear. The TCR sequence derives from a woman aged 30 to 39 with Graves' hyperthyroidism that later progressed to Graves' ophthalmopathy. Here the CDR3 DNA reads TGTGCCAGCAGTTACTCAGGGACCTACGAGCAGTACTTC. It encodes CASSYSGTYEQYF.